This T cell receptor (beta chain) was identified in a study of T cells in Graves' hyperthyroidism and ophthalmopathy. There are many counts of this clonotype. Using RNA transcripts as the source, TCR beta CDR3 regions were amplified. HTBI primers were used for first-round RT-PCR of the TCR CDR3. TCRdb passed the multiplex PCR reads through MiXCR, listing each CDR3 protein once. Of 350,000 to 450,000 distinct CDR3 sequences listed, about 14% were seen once; the top ten hold 9.5% to 11%. The CDR3 runs to 14 residues. V lost 7 bases to trimming and J lost 8 bases; unmatched junction nucleotides: 6. Germline CDR1 is SNHLY and CDR2 is FYNNEI.

The sample comprised blood. This TCR was recovered from a woman aged 55-75 years with Graves' hyperthyroidism. This chain joins TRBV2 and TRBJ2-1; 12 nucleotides match TRBD2. CDR3 residues: CASTLAGGVDEQFF. As DNA, the CDR3 is TGTGCCAGCACCCTAGCGGGGGGGGTCGATGAGCAGTTCTTC.